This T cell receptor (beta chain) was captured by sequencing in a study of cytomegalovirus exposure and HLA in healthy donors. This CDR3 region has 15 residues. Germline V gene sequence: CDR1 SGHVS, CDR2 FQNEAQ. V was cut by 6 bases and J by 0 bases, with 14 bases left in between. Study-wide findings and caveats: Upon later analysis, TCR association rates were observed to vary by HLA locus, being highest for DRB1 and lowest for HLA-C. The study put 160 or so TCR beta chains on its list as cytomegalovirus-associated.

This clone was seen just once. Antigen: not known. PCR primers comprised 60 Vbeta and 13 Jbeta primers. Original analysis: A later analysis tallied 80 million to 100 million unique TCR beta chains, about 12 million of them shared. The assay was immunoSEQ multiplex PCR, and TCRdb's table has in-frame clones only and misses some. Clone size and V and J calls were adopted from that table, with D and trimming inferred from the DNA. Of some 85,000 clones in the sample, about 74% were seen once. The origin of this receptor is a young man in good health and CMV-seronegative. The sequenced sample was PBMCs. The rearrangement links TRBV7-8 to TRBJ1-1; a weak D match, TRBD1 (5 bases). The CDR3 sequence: CASSLRGVMNTEAFF. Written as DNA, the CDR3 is TGTGCCAGCAGTTTACGGGGGGTCATGAACACTGAAGCTTTCTTT. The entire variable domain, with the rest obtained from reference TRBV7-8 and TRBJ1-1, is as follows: GAGVSQSPRYKVAKRGQDVALRCDPISGHVSLFWYQQALGQGPEFLTYFQNEAQLDKSGLPSDRFFAERPEGSVSTLKIQRTQQEDSAVYLCASSLRGVMNTEAFFGQGTRLTVV.